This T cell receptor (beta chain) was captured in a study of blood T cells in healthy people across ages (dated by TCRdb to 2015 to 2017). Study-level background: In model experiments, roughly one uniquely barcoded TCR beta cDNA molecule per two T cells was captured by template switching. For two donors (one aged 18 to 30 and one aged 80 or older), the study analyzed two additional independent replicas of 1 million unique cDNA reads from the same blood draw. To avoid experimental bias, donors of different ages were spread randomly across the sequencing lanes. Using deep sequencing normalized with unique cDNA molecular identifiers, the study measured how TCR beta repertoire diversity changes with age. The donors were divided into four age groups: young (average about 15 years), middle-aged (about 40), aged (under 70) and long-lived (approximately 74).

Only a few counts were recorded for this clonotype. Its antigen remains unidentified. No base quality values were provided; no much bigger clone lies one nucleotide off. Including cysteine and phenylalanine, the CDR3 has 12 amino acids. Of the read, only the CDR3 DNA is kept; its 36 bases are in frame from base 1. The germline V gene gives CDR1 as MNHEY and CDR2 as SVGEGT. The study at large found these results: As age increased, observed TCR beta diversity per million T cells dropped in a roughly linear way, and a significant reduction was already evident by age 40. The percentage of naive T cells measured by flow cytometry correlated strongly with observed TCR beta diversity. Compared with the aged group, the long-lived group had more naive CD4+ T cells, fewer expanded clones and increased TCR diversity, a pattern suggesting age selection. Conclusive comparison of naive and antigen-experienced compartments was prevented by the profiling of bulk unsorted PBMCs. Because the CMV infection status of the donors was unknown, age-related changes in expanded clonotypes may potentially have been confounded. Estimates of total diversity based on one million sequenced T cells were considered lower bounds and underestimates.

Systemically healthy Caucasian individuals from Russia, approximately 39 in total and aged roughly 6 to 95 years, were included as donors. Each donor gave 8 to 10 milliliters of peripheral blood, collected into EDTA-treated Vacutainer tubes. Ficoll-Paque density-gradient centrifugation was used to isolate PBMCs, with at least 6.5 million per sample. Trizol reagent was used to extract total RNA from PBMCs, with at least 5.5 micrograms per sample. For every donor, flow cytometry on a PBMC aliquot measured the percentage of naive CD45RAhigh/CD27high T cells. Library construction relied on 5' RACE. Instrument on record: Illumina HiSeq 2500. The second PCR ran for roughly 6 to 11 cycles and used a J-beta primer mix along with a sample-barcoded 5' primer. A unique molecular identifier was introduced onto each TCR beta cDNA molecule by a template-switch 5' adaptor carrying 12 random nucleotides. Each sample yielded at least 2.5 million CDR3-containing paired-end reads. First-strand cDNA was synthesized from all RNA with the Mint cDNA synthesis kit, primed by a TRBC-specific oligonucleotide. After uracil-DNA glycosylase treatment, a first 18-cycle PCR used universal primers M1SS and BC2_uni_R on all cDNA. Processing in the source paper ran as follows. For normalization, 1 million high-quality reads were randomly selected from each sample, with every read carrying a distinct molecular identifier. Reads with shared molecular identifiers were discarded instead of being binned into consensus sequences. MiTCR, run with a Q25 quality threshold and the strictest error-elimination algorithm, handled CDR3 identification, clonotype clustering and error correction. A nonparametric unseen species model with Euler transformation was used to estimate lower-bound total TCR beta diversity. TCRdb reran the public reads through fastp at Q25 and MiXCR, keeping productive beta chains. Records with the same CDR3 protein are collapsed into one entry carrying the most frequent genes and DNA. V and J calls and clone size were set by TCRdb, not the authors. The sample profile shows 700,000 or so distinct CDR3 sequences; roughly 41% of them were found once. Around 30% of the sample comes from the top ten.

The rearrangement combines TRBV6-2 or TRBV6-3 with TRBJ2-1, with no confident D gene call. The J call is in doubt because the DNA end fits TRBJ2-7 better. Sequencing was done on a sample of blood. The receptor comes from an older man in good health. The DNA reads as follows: TGTGCCAGCAGCGCTACAATCTACGAGCAGTACTTC. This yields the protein CASSATIYEQYF.